These 20 T cell receptor beta chains originate from one sample sequenced in a study of PD-1 blockade in classical Hodgkin lymphoma. Method: immunoSEQ multiplex PCR; TCRdb's copy keeps in-frame clones and lacks some. The sample lists about 72,000 clones, about 93% occurring once. Patients all relapsed after autologous stem cell transplantation, and there was variation in brentuximab vedotin exposure. The sequenced sample was peripheral blood mononuclear cells (PBMCs), obtained at baseline. Source of these receptors: a human donor with classical Hodgkin lymphoma.

This sequence joins TRBV4-3 and TRBJ2-5; D is ambiguous. Near its end, the DNA agrees better with TRBJ2-7, so the J call may be wrong. CDR1 LGHNA and CDR2 YSLEER come from the germline V gene. CDR3 length equals 16 residues. CDR3 sequence (DNA): TGCGCCAGCAGCCAAGATATTGTATCGCTGTCCTACGAGCAGTACTTC. This encodes CASSQDIVSLSYEQYF.

The chain combines TRBV10-3 with TRBJ2-7; D may correspond to TRBD1 or TRBD2 (7 bases each). Germline-derived CDR1 and CDR2 are ENHRY and SYGVKD. V was trimmed by 6 bases and J by 4 bases, leaving 19 bases between them. This CDR3 contains 15 residues. The CDR3 spells CAISDREGGAYEQYF. In DNA, the CDR3 is TGTGCCATCAGCGACAGGGAGGGGGGGGCTTACGAGCAGTACTTC.

This chain joins TRBV18 and TRBJ1-5; no clear D gene. Germline V gene lookup returns CDR1 KGHSH and CDR2 LQKENI. The CDR3 loop spans 13 amino acids. Trimming cost V 4 bases and J 4 bases, with 8 bases left between them. The CDR3 nucleotides read TGTGCCAGCTCACGGACCGCAAATCAGCCCCAGCATTTT. As protein: CASSRTANQPQHF.

This clone was recorded only once. The chain is built from TRBV7-9 and TRBJ2-2; D is possibly TRBD1 or TRBD2 (6 bases each). Germline-derived CDR1 and CDR2 are SEHNR and FQNEAQ (reference sequence). The CDR3 runs 15 residues. The V end was cut by 4 bases, the J end by 6 bases, with 15 bases between. The CDR3 DNA reads as TGTGCCAGCAGCTGGGAGACTAGGGGGGCCGGGGAGCTGTTTTTT. It specifies CASSWETRGAGELFF.

The rearrangement links TRBV6-6 to TRBJ1-4, with 7 bases that match TRBD1. Germline trimming cut 2 bases from V and 4 bases from J; bases unmatched to any gene: 4. From germline, CDR1 is MNHNY and CDR2 SVGAGI (reference sequence). This CDR3 is built from 15 residues. CDR3 region: CASSYLRDSNEKLFF. The CDR3 region has the DNA TGTGCCAGCAGTTACCTCCGGGACAGTAATGAAAAACTGTTTTTT.

The rearrangement joins TRBV10-3 to TRBJ2-7, with 12 nucleotides matching TRBD2. Germline V gene lookup returns CDR1 ENHRY and CDR2 SYGVKD. J lost 1 base, V lost 10 bases, and 14 bases had no gene match. This CDR3 region has 17 residues. DNA for the CDR3: TGTGCCACCTTACTTGACTCCGGGACTAGCGGGTCCTACGAGCAGTACTTC. Its translation: CATLLDSGTSGSYEQYF.

Only one count was recorded for this clone. This sample includes further DNA sequences coding for the same CDR3. The rearrangement links TRBV28 to TRBJ2-7; 7 positions match TRBD2. Trimming took 6 bases from V and 0 from J; bases not matched to a gene: 11. Per germline, CDR1 MDHEN and CDR2 SYDVKM. This CDR3 has 16 amino acids. CDR3 protein: CASSFTTPGGSYEQYF. In nucleotides, the CDR3 is TGTGCCAGCAGCTTTACAACCCCGGGGGGCTCCTACGAGCAGTACTTC.

The chain links TRBV7-6 to TRBJ1-1, with TRBD1 identical over 11 bases. The CDR3 is 16 amino acids. Losses at the gene ends were 1 base for V and 5 bases for J; bases not matched to a gene: 6. Germline V gives CDR1 SGHVS, CDR2 FNYEAQ. CDR3 in amino acids: CASSLGTGGAGTEAFF. CDR3 sequence (DNA): TGTGCCAGCAGCTTAGGGACAGGGGGCGCAGGAACTGAAGCTTTCTTT. Looking up the rest from reference TRBV7-6 and TRBJ1-1 gives the full variable domain: GAGVSQSPRYKVTKRGQDVALRCDPISGHVSLYWYRQALGQGPEFLTYFNYEAQQDKSGLPNDRFSAERPEGSISTLTIQRTEQRDSAMYRCASSLGTGGAGTEAFFGQGTRLTVV.

The chain recombines TRBV7-2 with TRBJ2-2; 10 nucleotides align to TRBD2. V dropped 3 bases and J dropped 0; count of bases not matched to a gene: 7. This CDR3 comprises 18 residues. The germline V gene encodes CDR1 SGHTA and CDR2 FQGNSA. The CDR3 sequence: CASSFFPLAGANTGELFF. In nucleotides, the CDR3 is TGTGCCAGCAGCTTCTTTCCCCTAGCGGGAGCGAACACCGGGGAGCTGTTTTTT.

This chain uses TRBV6-5 with TRBJ2-1, with 11 bases matching TRBD1. This CDR3 has 14 residues. The V gene's germline CDR1 is MNHEY and CDR2 SVGAGI. J was trimmed by 6 bases and V by 6 bases; bases with no gene match: 4. The CDR3, as DNA: TGTGCCAGCAGCCTTGGGACAGGGGGCAATGAGCAGTTCTTC. Amino acids: CASSLGTGGNEQFF.

The genes are TRBV5-1 and TRBJ2-3; 10 positions agree with TRBD1. The junction had 4 bases not matched to a gene; V was cut back by 0 bases and J by 3 bases. The germline V gene encodes CDR1 SGHRS and CDR2 YFSETQ. This CDR3 is 16 amino acids long. The CDR3 DNA sequence: TGCGCCAGCAGCTTGGGCCCGGGACAGGGGACAGATACGCAGTATTTT. Translation: CASSLGPGQGTDTQYF.

This clone was found once. This chain uses TRBV2 with TRBJ2-7; the match to TRBD2 covers 7 bases. Germline CDR1 is SNHLY and CDR2 is FYNNEI. The CDR3 spans 15 residues. V trimming: 2 bases; J trimming: 2 bases; junction bases outside the gene matches: 6. The CDR3 here is CASSESSGVTYEQYF. Here the CDR3 DNA reads TGTGCCAGCAGTGAATCCAGCGGGGTAACCTACGAGCAGTACTTC.

The chain recombines TRBV19 with TRBJ2-1, with TRBD2 matching 9 bases. The CDR3 consists of 14 residues. Germline V gives CDR1 LNHDA, CDR2 SQIVND (reference sequence). Losses at the gene ends were 5 bases for V and 8 bases for J; bases not matched to a gene: 7. Written as DNA, the CDR3 is TGTGCCAGTAGTCTCGCGGGAGGGAGGGATGAGCAGTTCTTC. Translated: CASSLAGGRDEQFF.

V and J are TRBV4-2 and TRBJ1-1; 8 bases match TRBD1. The junction had 7 bases not matched to a gene; V was cut back by 4 bases and J by 0 bases. This CDR3 has 16 amino acids. The germline CDR1 and CDR2 sequences are LGHNA and YNFKEQ. CDR3 nucleotides: TGTGCCAGCAGCCTCTCCGGGACAGGCATGAACACTGAAGCTTTCTTT. The encoded protein is CASSLSGTGMNTEAFF.

The DNA of the CDR3 is TGTGCCACCAGCAGAGATCTGGAAGAATACGAGCAGTACTTC. Protein sequence: CATSRDLEEYEQYF. The chain couples TRBV15 to TRBJ2-7; D gene uncertain. Germline CDR1 reads LNHNV; CDR2 reads YYDKDF (reference sequence). The CDR3 consists of 14 residues. The V gene lost 0 bases and the J gene lost 4 bases, with 10 bases spanning the gap.

This chain joins TRBV19 and TRBJ1-1; a weak D match, TRBD1 (6 bases). The germline V and J ends were trimmed by 7 bases and 0 bases, with 24 bases remaining between them. This CDR3 comprises 18 residues. Looked up from germline, CDR1 is LNHDA and CDR2 is SQIVND (reference sequence). CDR3: CASIVGLGRGSMNTEAFF. CDR3 DNA sequence: TGTGCCAGTATCGTGGGGTTGGGCAGGGGCTCTATGAACACTGAAGCTTTCTTT. Variable domain in full (rest from reference TRBV19 and TRBJ1-1): DGGITQSPKYLFRKEGQNVTLSCEQNLNHDAMYWYRQDPGQGLRLIYYSQIVNDFQKGDIAEGYSVSREKKESFPLTVTSAQKNPTAFYLCASIVGLGRGSMNTEAFFGQGTRLTVV.

The chain has TRBV7-2 and TRBJ1-5, with D unclear. The CDR3 has 12 amino acids. Germline V gene lookup returns CDR1 SGHTA and CDR2 FQGNSA. Trimming removed 5 bases at V and 6 bases at J, with 8 bases between. CDR3 sequence: CASSPPGQPQHF. In DNA form, the CDR3 reads TGTGCCAGCAGCCCCCCGGGTCAGCCCCAGCATTTT.

The chain is built from TRBV7-2 and TRBJ2-5; TRBD2 agrees at 8 bases. Germline loops: CDR1 SGHTA, CDR2 FQGNSA. The CDR3 is 16 residues long. Trimming removed 5 bases from V and 5 bases from J; junction bases left unmatched: 13. CDR3 sequence (DNA): TGTGCCAGCAGCCGATCCCGGGGGGGTCAGGGTGAGACCCAGTACTTC. Residues: CASSRSRGGQGETQYF. Using reference TRBV7-2 and TRBJ2-5 for the parts outside the CDR3, the full variable domain is GAGVSQSPSNKVTEKGKDVELRCDPISGHTALYWYRQSLGQGLEFLIYFQGNSAPDKSGLPSDRFSAERTGGSVSTLTIQRTQQEDSAVYLCASSRSRGGQGETQYFGPGTRLLVL.

This clone came up once. This chain's CDR3 is CASSIIGGSRYEQYF. The CDR3 coding sequence is TGTGCCAGTAGTATCATAGGAGGGTCCCGCTACGAGCAGTACTTC. V gene TRBV19 combines with J gene TRBJ2-7, with D possibly matching TRBD2 (6 bases). V shed 3 bases and J shed 3 bases, with 15 bases lying between them. Germline V gene sequence: CDR1 LNHDA, CDR2 SQIVND (reference sequence). The CDR3 is 15 amino acids.

This chain connects TRBV7-8 to TRBJ2-5; TRBD1 is a possible D gene (6 bases). This CDR3 has 14 amino acids. In germline, CDR1 is SGHVS, CDR2 FQNEAQ. With 4 bases removed from V and 5 bases from J, the gap between germline ends came to 14 bases. In DNA, the CDR3 is TGTGCCAGCAGCTCGGACAGACTTAGGGAGACCCAGTACTTC. Amino acids: CASSSDRLRETQYF.